The 32 T cell receptor beta chains below all came from one sample that was sequenced in a study of cytomegalovirus exposure and HLA in healthy donors. The PCR contained 60 Vbeta and 13 Jbeta primers. Method: immunoSEQ multiplex PCR; TCRdb's copy keeps in-frame clones and lacks some. The data contain fewer than 250,000 clones, about four fifths of them seen just once; the ten biggest clones take up 1.5% to 2%. Sequencing was carried out using PBMCs. Receptors originate from a woman in her forties or fifties in good health and CMV-seronegative.

The chain combines TRBV7-8 with TRBJ2-7; TRBD2 matches 7 bases. Trimming cost V 5 bases and J 5 bases; bases outside gene matches: 9. CDR1 is SGHVS and CDR2 is FQNEAQ in the germline V gene. The CDR3 runs 14 residues. CDR3 nucleotides: TGTGCCAGCAGCCAGACGGGGAGGGGCCACGAGCAGTACTTC. This gives the protein CASSQTGRGHEQYF.

This rearrangement joins TRBV5-1 to TRBJ2-7; D possibly corresponds to TRBD2 (6 bases). V lost 1 base to trimming and J lost 7 bases, with 12 bases between them. CDR3 length: 13 amino acids. Germline lookup yields CDR1 SGHRS and CDR2 YFSETQ. As DNA, the CDR3 is TGCGCCAGCAGCTTGCGGGGGACGCGAGAGCAGTACTTC. It codes for CASSLRGTREQYF.

J is TRBJ1-1 and V is TRBV5-1, with TRBD1 matching over 8 bases. CDR3 length: 15 amino acids. The V gene end was trimmed by 4 bases and the J gene end by 4 bases; junction bases not matched to a gene: 9. Looked up from germline, CDR1 is SGHRS and CDR2 is YFSETQ. The CDR3 spells CASSDFRQGITEAFF. Written as DNA, the CDR3 is TGCGCCAGCAGCGACTTTCGACAGGGGATCACTGAAGCTTTCTTT.

This clone appeared a single time. J is TRBJ2-7 and V is TRBV11-1, with a possible D match to TRBD1 (6 bases). Germline values: CDR1 SGHAT, CDR2 FQDESV (reference sequence). V dropped 2 bases and J dropped 5 bases, with 16 bases sitting between them. There are 15 residues in the CDR3. CDR3 coding DNA: TGTGCCAGCAGCTTACTCAGGGGCGGCTTCGACGAGCAGTACTTC. Protein: CASSLLRGGFDEQYF.

The rearrangement uses TRBV28 and TRBJ1-2, with 8 bases that match TRBD1. Trimming at V came to 3 bases and at J to 7 bases, leaving 1 base not matched to a gene. CDR1 and CDR2 from the germline V gene are MDHEN and SYDVKM. The CDR3 consists of 12 residues. The CDR3 coding sequence is TGTGCCAGCAGTTTGACAGGGGTTGGCTACACCTTC. Translation gives CASSLTGVGYTF.

V and J are TRBV19 and TRBJ2-3, with 9 bases that match TRBD1. V lost 4 bases to trimming and J lost 8 bases; unmatched junction nucleotides: 7. This CDR3 spans 14 amino acids. The germline gives CDR1 LNHDA, CDR2 SQIVND (reference sequence). The DNA of the CDR3 is TGTGCCAGTAGTAGGGACAGGGCATCCAGTACGCAGTATTTT. Translating gives CASSRDRASSTQYF.

V and J are TRBV4-3 and TRBJ1-2; 8 bases are a match to TRBD1. Germline CDR1 and CDR2: LGHNA and YSLEER. V shed 3 bases, J shed 6 bases, and the junction held 12 bases outside the gene matches. The CDR3 covers 16 residues. CDR3 in DNA: TGCGCCAGCAGCCACGCCGAGGACAGGGTACGCGATGGCTACACCTTC. Translated, it gives CASSHAEDRVRDGYTF.

The chain links TRBV7-2 to TRBJ2-7; 14 bases line up with TRBD2. This CDR3 contains 16 residues. V gave up 5 bases and J gave up 7 bases; unmatched junction bases: 10. From germline, CDR1 is SGHTA and CDR2 FQGNSA. The CDR3 reads CASSVKTSGRAGEQYF. CDR3 bases: TGTGCCAGCAGCGTAAAGACTAGCGGGAGGGCCGGTGAGCAGTACTTC.

V usage is TRBV7-3 and J usage is TRBJ1-1; TRBD1 matches 8 bases. Looked up from germline, CDR1 is SGHTA and CDR2 is FQGTGA. The CDR3 spans 15 residues. V lost 3 bases, J lost 5 bases, and 8 bases stayed unmatched. This CDR3 is CASSFQGAPWTEAFF. The CDR3, as DNA: TGTGCCAGCAGCTTCCAGGGGGCGCCGTGGACTGAAGCTTTCTTT. Filled out from reference TRBV7-3 and TRBJ1-1, the complete variable domain reads GAGVSQTPSNKVTEKGKYVELRCDPISGHTALYWYRQSLGQGPEFLIYFQGTGAADDSGLPNDRFFAVRPEGSVSTLKIQRTERGDSAVYLCASSFQGAPWTEAFFGQGTRLTVV.

The chain recombines TRBV28 with TRBJ2-7; 9 bases align to TRBD2. V was clipped by 4 bases and J by 7 bases; unmatched bases: 8. CDR3 length: 14 residues. Germline V gene lookup returns CDR1 MDHEN and CDR2 SYDVKM. The CDR3 spells CASSSTSGAREQYF. The CDR3 coding sequence is TGTGCCAGCAGTTCGACTAGCGGCGCGAGGGAGCAGTACTTC.

This clone appeared once. The junction differs from germline at one of its ends, possibly a read error. This chain uses TRBV7-7 with TRBJ2-5; perhaps TRBD2 as D (5 bases). Per germline, CDR1 SSHAT and CDR2 FNYEAQ (reference sequence). This CDR3 comprises 14 residues. CDR3 DNA: TGTGCTAGCAGCGTCGGACGGGGCCAAGAGACCCAGTACTTC. Its protein is CASSVGRGQETQYF.

V gene TRBV28 combines with J gene TRBJ1-2, with D unclear. This CDR3 region has 14 residues. The germline gives CDR1 MDHEN, CDR2 SYDVKM. Trimming left V 2 bases short and J 0 bases short, with 7 bases between. The CDR3 reads CASSLPLSNYGYTF. CDR3 bases: TGTGCCAGCAGTTTACCCCTCTCTAACTATGGCTACACCTTC.

The chain has TRBV19 and TRBJ1-1; D is undetermined. V shed 3 bases and J shed 4 bases, with 18 bases lying between them. This CDR3 comprises 16 residues. Looked up from germline, CDR1 is LNHDA and CDR2 is SQIVND (reference sequence). CDR3 in DNA: TGTGCCAGTAGTATGAATCGGGAATCAACGAGCACTGAAGCTTTCTTT. It specifies CASSMNRESTSTEAFF.

The rearrangement uses TRBV4-1 and TRBJ2-3, with a weak D call TRBD1 (6 bases). Between the trimmed V and J ends, which lost 4 bases and 3 bases, there was a span of 29 bases. CDR1 and CDR2 (germline): MGHRA, YSYEKL. The CDR3 has 20 residues. DNA for the CDR3: TGCGCCAGCAGCCTCAAAGGTGGGGACATTGGTTTTGGGTGGACAGATACGCAGTATTTT. It encodes CASSLKGGDIGFGWTDTQYF.

CDR3 sequence (DNA): TGTGCCAGCAGCTTAGCGCTTAGCGAGCATACGCAGTATTTT. This encodes CASSLALSEHTQYF. The rearrangement links TRBV11-2 to TRBJ2-3; D might be TRBD2 (5 bases). CDR1 and CDR2 from the germline V gene are SGHAT and FQNNGV. V lost 1 base and J lost 7, with 12 bases in between. The CDR3 loop spans 14 amino acids.

The chain recombines TRBV7-9 with TRBJ1-1; maybe TRBD1 (5 bases). Trimming stripped 2 bases from V and 2 bases from J, with 9 bases between. Germline assignment: CDR1 SEHNR and CDR2 FQNEAQ (reference sequence). This CDR3 region has 14 residues. The CDR3 reads CASSLFGGNTEAFF. The CDR3 DNA follows: TGTGCCAGCAGCTTATTCGGGGGAAACACTGAAGCTTTCTTT.

V gene TRBV7-6 combines with J gene TRBJ1-6, with D possibly matching TRBD1 (5 bases). The germline V gene encodes CDR1 SGHVS and CDR2 FNYEAQ. The CDR3 extends over 16 amino acids. V lost 1 base, J lost 7 bases, and 14 bases lay in between. CDR3 region: CASSLGQYHLNSPLHF. CDR3 bases: TGTGCCAGCAGCTTAGGACAGTATCATTTAAATTCACCCCTCCACTTT.

This sequence joins TRBV19 and TRBJ1-1, with D tentatively TRBD1 (5 bases). V was pared by 7 bases and J by 5 bases, with 14 bases between. This CDR3 is built from 13 residues. Germline V gene data show CDR1 as LNHDA and CDR2 as SQIVND (reference sequence). Here the CDR3 reads CASTLGGYTEAFF. The DNA for the CDR3 is TGTGCCAGTACCCTCGGGGGGTATACTGAAGCTTTCTTT.

This rearrangement joins TRBV6-1 to TRBJ1-2; TRBD1 aligns across 7 bases. V was clipped by 7 bases and J by 5 bases; unmatched bases: 13. The germline gives CDR1 MNHNS, CDR2 SASEGT. There are 15 residues in the CDR3. CDR3 loop: CASTGATGDPYGYTF. In DNA, the CDR3 is TGTGCCAGCACCGGGGCCACAGGGGACCCTTATGGCTACACCTTC.

This clone came up a few times. This sample includes further DNA sequences coding for the same CDR3. V is TRBV9 and J is TRBJ1-5; D might be TRBD1 (6 bases). Germline lookup yields CDR1 SGDLS and CDR2 YYNGEE. This CDR3 spans 14 amino acids. The V and J ends lost 4 bases and 6 bases respectively, with 14 bases between them. CDR3 bases: TGTGCCAGCAGCCCCGGACAGTCGGGTCAGCCCCAGCATTTT. Translating it yields CASSPGQSGQPQHF.

This chain links TRBV7-2 with TRBJ1-1; TRBD1 is a possible D gene (6 bases). The V and J ends lost 6 bases and 4 bases respectively, with 15 bases between them. CDR1 and CDR2 from the germline V gene are SGHTA and FQGNSA. The CDR3 has 14 amino acids. In nucleotides, the CDR3 is TGTGCCAGCAGATTAACGGGGACAACCACTGAAGCTTTCTTT. Residues: CASRLTGTTTEAFF.

The chain has TRBV5-1 and TRBJ2-2, with 10 bases that match TRBD2. Trimming at V came to 3 bases and at J to 0 bases, leaving 5 bases not matched to a gene. Germline V gene lookup returns CDR1 SGHRS and CDR2 YFSETQ. The CDR3 is made up of 17 amino acids. The CDR3 here is CASSSTLAGANTGELFF. In DNA, the CDR3 is TGCGCCAGCAGCTCGACCCTAGCGGGGGCGAACACCGGGGAGCTGTTTTTT.

This chain uses TRBV5-5 with TRBJ2-1; D is perhaps TRBD1 (6 bases). Per germline, CDR1 SGHKS and CDR2 YYEKEE (reference sequence). V was clipped by 3 bases and J by 1 base, with 11 bases between them. This CDR3 is built from 15 residues. The CDR3 spells CASSSRGRSYNEQFF. CDR3 nucleotides: TGTGCCAGCAGCTCCAGGGGCCGGTCCTACAATGAGCAGTTCTTC. The full variable domain, with the rest looked up from reference TRBV5-5 and TRBJ2-1, is DAGVTQSPTHLIKTRGQQVTLRCSPISGHKSVSWYQQVLGQGPQFIFQYYEKEERGRGNFPDRFSARQFPNYSSELNVNALLLGDSALYLCASSSRGRSYNEQFFGPGTRLTVL.

The gene calls are TRBV28 and TRBJ2-1, with 8 nucleotides matching TRBD2. The V segment lost 6 bases and the J segment 7 bases; nucleotides outside the gene matches: 14. Germline CDR1 MDHEN, CDR2 SYDVKM. The CDR3 runs 16 residues. CDR3 region: CASSPLGAGGRNEQFF. CDR3 nucleotide sequence: TGTGCCAGCAGCCCCTTGGGGGCGGGAGGTCGAAATGAGCAGTTCTTC. Using reference TRBV28 and TRBJ2-1 for the parts outside the CDR3, the full variable domain is DVKVTQSSRYLVKRTGEKVFLECVQDMDHENMFWYRQDPGLGLRLIYFSYDVKMKEKGDIPEGYSVSREKKERFSLILESASTNQTSMYLCASSPLGAGGRNEQFFGPGTRLTVL.

The CDR3 reads CASSLVGTSGSTDTQYF. The CDR3 nucleotides read TGTGCCAGCAGCTTAGTTGGGACTAGCGGGAGCACAGATACGCAGTATTTT. The rearrangement joins TRBV11-3 to TRBJ2-3; 12 bases are shared with TRBD2. Trimming took 1 base from V and 0 from J; bases not matched to a gene: 2. CDR3 size: 17 residues. Germline-derived CDR1 and CDR2 are SGHNT and YENEEA. Full variable domain (outside the CDR3, taken from reference TRBV11-3 and TRBJ2-3): EAGVVQSPRYKIIEKKQPVAFWCNPISGHNTLYWYLQNLGQGPELLIRYENEEAVDDSQLPKDRFSAERLKGVDSTLKIQPAELGDSAVYLCASSLVGTSGSTDTQYFGPGTRLTVL.

The V and J genes are TRBV7-2 and TRBJ2-7; D possibly corresponds to TRBD2 (6 bases). The CDR3 is 14 residues long. Germline values: CDR1 SGHTA, CDR2 FQGNSA. V shed 1 base and J shed 1 base, with 8 bases lying between them. CDR3 loop: CASSLGLVSYEQYF. The CDR3 DNA follows: TGTGCCAGCAGCTTAGGACTAGTTTCCTACGAGCAGTACTTC. Full variable domain (missing parts from reference TRBV7-2 and TRBJ2-7): GAGVSQSPSNKVTEKGKDVELRCDPISGHTALYWYRQSLGQGLEFLIYFQGNSAPDKSGLPSDRFSAERTGGSVSTLTIQRTQQEDSAVYLCASSLGLVSYEQYFGPGTRLTVT.

This chain links TRBV5-1 with TRBJ2-2; a possible D gene is TRBD1 (6 bases). Between the trimmed V and J ends, which lost 0 bases and 6 bases, there was a span of 12 bases. There are 15 residues in the CDR3. Germline CDR1 and CDR2: SGHRS and YFSETQ. CDR3 sequence: CASSLAATGAGELFF. CDR3 nucleotide sequence: TGCGCCAGCAGCTTGGCAGCGACAGGTGCCGGGGAGCTGTTTTTT.

This chain joins TRBV28 and TRBJ2-3; D possibly corresponds to TRBD1 (5 bases). CDR3 size: 14 residues. Trimming shortened V by 2 bases and J by 9 bases, and 15 bases separated the two germline ends. Germline V gene sequence: CDR1 MDHEN, CDR2 SYDVKM. The CDR3 DNA reads TGTGCCAGCAGTTTAGGCTGGGGAAAGGGGACGCAGTATTTT. It encodes CASSLGWGKGTQYF.

V gene TRBV6-6 combines with J gene TRBJ2-3; tentatively, D is TRBD2 (6 bases). The CDR3 extends over 12 amino acids. Deletions cut 2 bases from V and 6 bases from J, with 6 bases between. CDR1 and CDR2 from the germline V gene are MNHNY and SVGAGI (reference sequence). The CDR3 reads CASSYGRDTQYF. The CDR3 bases are TGTGCCAGCAGTTACGGGAGGGATACGCAGTATTTT.

The sample holds one count of this clone. The chain carries TRBV18 and TRBJ2-5, with 7 nucleotides matching TRBD2. The CDR3 loop spans 14 amino acids. V trimming: 3 bases; J trimming: 3 bases; junction bases outside the gene matches: 4. CDR1 is KGHSH and CDR2 is LQKENI in the germline V gene. The CDR3 here is CASSPGLGKETQYF. Written as DNA, the CDR3 is TGTGCCAGCTCACCTGGACTAGGGAAAGAGACCCAGTACTTC.

The chain has TRBV7-6 and TRBJ2-3, with 9 bases identical to TRBD2. The CDR3 loop spans 16 amino acids. V dropped 1 base and J dropped 9; count of bases not matched to a gene: 11. Looked up from germline, CDR1 is SGHVS and CDR2 is FNYEAQ. The CDR3 region is CASSLGGGGAVSTQYF. The DNA for the CDR3 is TGTGCCAGCAGCTTAGGTGGCGGGGGGGCCGTGTCCACGCAGTATTTT.

The rearrangement uses TRBV18 and TRBJ2-7, with 9 bases aligning to TRBD2. CDR3 length equals 15 residues. Trimming cost V 5 bases and J 0 bases; bases outside gene matches: 5. The germline V gene has CDR1 KGHSH and CDR2 LQKENI. The CDR3 protein is CASSSTGLASYEQYF. In DNA, the CDR3 is TGTGCCAGCTCATCAACGGGACTAGCCTCCTACGAGCAGTACTTC.